The text below deals with one T cell receptor (beta chain). The CDR3 length is 13 residues. Germline loops: CDR1 MGHDK, CDR2 SYGVNS. V lost 6 bases to trimming and J lost 5 bases, with 13 bases between them. TCR beta VDJ combinations and CDR3 sequences were profiled from genomic DNA. One entry per CDR3 protein, called by TCRdb with MiXCR from the reads. The sample contains roughly 220,000 distinct CDR3 sequences, approximately 65% of which appear only once. Individuals selected for sequencing had exhibited CD8+CD57+ cell expansion on flow cytometry. The data are from a study of CD8+CD57+ T cells in acquired aplastic anemia.

Sequencing was performed on sorted CD4+, CD8+, or CD8+CD57+ T cells (not recorded which) from PBMCs. The rearrangement uses TRBV25-1 and TRBJ1-2; possible D gene TRBD1, 6 bases. This TCR was sampled from a human donor with aplastic anemia. The CDR3 bases are TGTGCCAGCAGCCCAGGGGTGGGATATGGCTACACCTTC. Its protein product is CASSPGVGYGYTF.